The 24 T cell receptor beta chains below come from one sample, sequenced in a study of blood T cell repertoires in COVID-19. Sequencing was performed with immunoSEQ multiplex PCR; in TCRdb, only in-frame clones are kept and a portion is missing. Of roughly 65,000 clones listed, about 81% are singletons. Sequences were obtained from peripheral blood. These receptor sequences come from an elderly man with acute or convalescent COVID-19.

V usage is TRBV4-1 and J usage is TRBJ2-1; the match to TRBD2 covers 9 bases. The junction had 1 base not matched to a gene; V was cut back by 4 bases and J by 3 bases. The CDR3 has 14 amino acids. Per the germline V gene, CDR1 is MGHRA and CDR2 is YSYEKL. DNA for the CDR3: TGCGCCAGCAGCCGCGGGGGGGGCTACAATGAGCAGTTCTTC. Residues: CASSRGGGYNEQFF.

The genes are TRBV5-4 and TRBJ2-3, with 7 bases lining up with TRBD2. Germline CDR1 reads SGHNT; CDR2 reads YYREEE (reference sequence). The CDR3 is 18 residues long. The V and J ends lost 3 bases and 1 base, in that order; junction bases with no gene match: 14. CDR3 in amino acids: CASSWALGGRKGTDTQYF. DNA of the CDR3: TGTGCCAGCAGCTGGGCGTTGGGGGGGAGAAAAGGCACAGATACGCAGTATTTT. Looking up the rest from reference TRBV5-4 and TRBJ2-3 gives the full variable domain: ETGVTQSPTHLIKTRGQQVTLRCSSQSGHNTVSWYQQALGQGPQFIFQYYREEENGRGNFPPRFSGLQFPNYSSELNVNALELDDSALYLCASSWALGGRKGTDTQYFGPGTRLTVL.

V gene TRBV5-1 combines with J gene TRBJ2-3, with a weak D call TRBD1 (6 bases). V was shortened by 5 bases and J by 0 bases, with 13 bases between the two germline ends. The CDR3 is 15 amino acids. Germline V gene lookup returns CDR1 SGHRS and CDR2 YFSETQ. The CDR3 protein is CASSLQGASTDTQYF. In DNA form, the CDR3 reads TGCGCCAGCAGTTTACAGGGTGCTAGCACAGATACGCAGTATTTT.

The chain recombines TRBV3-1 (or the pseudogene TRBV3-2) with TRBJ2-5, with 7 bases identical to TRBD2. Germline V lookup: CDR1 LGHDT, CDR2 YNNKEL (reference sequence). Losses at the gene ends were 0 bases for V and 6 bases for J; bases not matched to a gene: 10. The CDR3 totals 16 residues. CDR3 in amino acids: CASSQDRSGGRKTQYF. The DNA of the CDR3 is TGTGCCAGCAGCCAAGATCGTTCGGGAGGTCGGAAGACCCAGTACTTC.

This chain uses TRBV29-1 with TRBJ1-2; D unresolved. Germline V lookup: CDR1 SQVTM, CDR2 ANQGSEA. The CDR3 covers 13 residues. Trimming pared 5 bases from V and 11 bases from J, leaving 21 bases between. CDR3 residues: CSVMGSGIEWYTF. CDR3 DNA: TGCAGCGTTATGGGGAGCGGTATAGAGTGGTACACCTTC.

The V gene is TRBV10-3, the J gene TRBJ2-5; 10 bases map to TRBD2. The V gene end was trimmed by 4 bases and the J gene end by 3 bases; junction bases not matched to a gene: 11. The CDR3 runs 17 residues. Germline loops: CDR1 ENHRY, CDR2 SYGVKD. The chain's CDR3 is CAISGQVGLAGEETQYF. DNA for the CDR3: TGTGCCATCAGTGGCCAAGTGGGGCTAGCGGGGGAAGAGACCCAGTACTTC.

CDR3 loop: CASSFRSTDYYTF. Written as DNA, the CDR3 is TGTGCCAGCAGTTTCCGGTCGACCGACTACTACACCTTC. The V call is TRBV5-6, the J call TRBJ1-2; unclear D gene. Per the germline V gene, CDR1 is SGHDT and CDR2 is YYEEEE. V was trimmed by 5 bases and J by 10 bases, leaving 18 bases between them. This CDR3 is built from 13 residues.

This chain joins TRBV19 and TRBJ2-7, with 7 positions matching TRBD1. The V and J ends lost 1 base and 2 bases, in that order; junction bases with no gene match: 5. The CDR3 has 15 residues. Germline V gene lookup returns CDR1 LNHDA and CDR2 SQIVND (reference sequence). CDR3 region: CASSIAPQGTYEQYF. DNA of the CDR3: TGTGCCAGTAGTATAGCCCCACAGGGGACCTACGAGCAGTACTTC.

In this sample, this clone turned up a few times. This rearrangement joins TRBV4-2 to TRBJ1-2, with a possible D match to TRBD1 (6 bases). Germline CDR1 and CDR2: LGHNA and YNFKEQ. CDR3 size: 14 residues. V lost 4 bases, J lost 4 bases, and 13 bases lay in between. CDR3 in DNA: TGTGCCAGCAGCCTGGACAGTAGGTCCTATGGCTACACCTTC. This codes for CASSLDSRSYGYTF.

The chain has TRBV5-6 and TRBJ2-3; D unclear. Germline-derived CDR1 and CDR2 are SGHDT and YYEEEE. This CDR3 region has 12 residues. Between the trimmed V and J ends, which lost 3 bases and 4 bases, there was a span of 6 bases. The CDR3 protein is CASSSVPDTQYF. In nucleotides, the CDR3 is TGTGCCAGCAGCTCGGTACCAGATACGCAGTATTTT.

The chain uses TRBV5-1 and TRBJ2-1; 11 bases line up with TRBD2. CDR3 length: 15 amino acids. Germline CDR1 is SGHRS and CDR2 is YFSETQ. V shed 4 bases, J shed 9 bases, and the junction held 9 bases outside the gene matches. CDR3 residues: CASSPTSGGLSEQFF. CDR3 DNA: TGCGCCAGCAGCCCAACTAGCGGGGGATTGAGTGAGCAGTTCTTC.

V and J are TRBV6-5 and TRBJ1-3; D is perhaps TRBD1 (5 bases). From germline, CDR1 is MNHEY and CDR2 SVGAGI. Trimming took off 2 bases at V and 0 bases at J, with 8 bases between the two ends. The CDR3 loop spans 15 amino acids. For the CDR3, the DNA is TGTGCCAGCAGTTACGGGGGGAGCTCTGGAAACACCATATATTTT. Translating gives CASSYGGSSGNTIYF.

J is TRBJ2-1 and V is TRBV6-5; weak D call: TRBD2 (7 bases). The ends were cut back, 5 bases at V and 9 bases at J, with 14 bases in the middle. Germline CDR1 reads MNHEY; CDR2 reads SVGAGI. This CDR3 spans 13 amino acids. CDR3 in DNA: TGTGCCAGCAGTACCCTAGGGGGGGGTGAGCAGTTCTTC. Residues: CASSTLGGGEQFF.

The CDR3 sequence is CATDRAGANVLTF. In DNA form, the CDR3 reads TGTGCCACCGACAGGGCCGGGGCCAACGTCCTGACTTTC. The genes are TRBV28 and TRBJ2-6, with 7 bases that match TRBD1. There are 13 residues in the CDR3. The ends lost 10 bases at V and 4 bases at J; junction bases unmatched: 4. The germline gives CDR1 MDHEN, CDR2 SYDVKM.

The genes are TRBV4-2 and TRBJ2-3, with 12 bases matching TRBD2. The CDR3 has 17 amino acids. V lost 0 bases, J lost 0 bases, and 1 base stayed unmatched. Germline V gene sequence: CDR1 LGHNA, CDR2 YNFKEQ. CDR3 in DNA: TGTGCCAGCAGCCAAGAAGGGACTAGCGGGAGCACAGATACGCAGTATTTT. It yields the protein CASSQEGTSGSTDTQYF.

J is TRBJ2-3 and V is TRBV4-1; 7 bases are a match to TRBD1. The CDR3 runs to 16 residues. Germline lookup yields CDR1 MGHRA and CDR2 YSYEKL. V lost 3 bases, J lost 0 bases, and 6 bases stayed unmatched. CDR3 region: CASSHPDRASTDTQYF. The CDR3 bases are TGCGCCAGCAGCCACCCTGACAGGGCCAGCACAGATACGCAGTATTTT.

A single count supports this clone. J is TRBJ2-7 and V is TRBV7-6; the match to TRBD2 covers 15 bases. CDR1 is SGHVS, CDR2 FNYEAQ, per germline. The CDR3 length is 13 residues. With V trimmed by 4 bases and J by 10 bases, 2 bases remained unmatched. The CDR3 here is CASSWTSGGEQYF. CDR3 DNA sequence: TGTGCCAGCAGCTGGACTAGCGGGGGGGAACAGTACTTC.

This clone showed up just once. The chain combines TRBV7-9 with TRBJ1-2; 7 bases map to TRBD1. The germline gives CDR1 SEHNR, CDR2 FQNEAQ (reference sequence). The CDR3 extends over 12 amino acids. The V gene end was trimmed by 5 bases and the J gene end by 6 bases; junction bases not matched to a gene: 3. The chain's CDR3 is CASSPGGNGYTF. CDR3 in DNA: TGTGCCAGCAGCCCAGGGGGTAATGGCTACACCTTC.

The chain is built from TRBV4-1 and TRBJ2-2, with D possibly being TRBD2 (7 bases). The CDR3 sequence is 14 residues long. CDR1 and CDR2 (germline): MGHRA, YSYEKL. V lost 1 base, J lost 7 bases, and 10 bases lay in between. CDR3 sequence reads: CASSQVGGHGELFF. CDR3 DNA sequence: TGCGCCAGCAGCCAAGTCGGGGGGCACGGGGAGCTGTTTTTT.

J is TRBJ1-6 and V is TRBV28; no reliable D call. The CDR3 contains 15 residues. Germline V gives CDR1 MDHEN, CDR2 SYDVKM. V was cut by 11 bases and J by 5 bases, with 19 bases left in between. The CDR3 sequence: CAGRGPPTHNSPLHF. DNA for the CDR3: TGTGCCGGTCGGGGTCCTCCCACACATAATTCACCCCTCCACTTT.

The V and J genes are TRBV10-2 and TRBJ2-7, with D maybe TRBD2 (5 bases). This CDR3 comprises 14 residues. Trimming left V 1 base short and J 3 bases short, with 10 bases between. Germline V gene data show CDR1 as WSHSY and CDR2 as SAAADI. CDR3 nucleotide sequence: TGCGCCAGCAGTGAGTGGCGAGCGGTCTACGAGCAGTACTTC. This codes for CASSEWRAVYEQYF.

The chain joins TRBV5-5 to TRBJ1-6; 7 bases map to TRBD1. The CDR3 sequence is 20 residues long. Germline CDR1 is SGHKS and CDR2 is YYEKEE (reference sequence). The trim removed 0 bases at V and 3 bases at J, leaving 15 bases unmatched. CDR3 residues: CASSLDLGQFSHYYNSPLHF. DNA for the CDR3: TGTGCCAGCAGCTTGGATCTGGGACAGTTTTCCCATTACTATAATTCACCCCTCCACTTT.

The rearrangement joins TRBV7-6 to TRBJ1-1, with D unclear. The CDR3 extends over 12 amino acids. Trimming removed 4 bases from V and 2 bases from J, with 5 bases in between. Germline CDR1 and CDR2: SGHVS and FNYEAQ. The CDR3 sequence: CASSSVNTEAFF. The CDR3 DNA reads TGTGCCAGCAGCTCGGTTAACACTGAAGCTTTCTTT.

This sequence joins TRBV6-5 and TRBJ2-1, with D possibly matching TRBD2 (7 bases). The CDR3 totals 15 residues. Germline V gene data show CDR1 as MNHEY and CDR2 as SVGAGI. V was clipped by 5 bases and J by 6 bases, with 17 bases between them. The CDR3 here is CASSLLGGGTNEQFF. CDR3 DNA sequence: TGTGCCAGCAGTCTTTTAGGGGGGGGGACCAATGAGCAGTTCTTC.